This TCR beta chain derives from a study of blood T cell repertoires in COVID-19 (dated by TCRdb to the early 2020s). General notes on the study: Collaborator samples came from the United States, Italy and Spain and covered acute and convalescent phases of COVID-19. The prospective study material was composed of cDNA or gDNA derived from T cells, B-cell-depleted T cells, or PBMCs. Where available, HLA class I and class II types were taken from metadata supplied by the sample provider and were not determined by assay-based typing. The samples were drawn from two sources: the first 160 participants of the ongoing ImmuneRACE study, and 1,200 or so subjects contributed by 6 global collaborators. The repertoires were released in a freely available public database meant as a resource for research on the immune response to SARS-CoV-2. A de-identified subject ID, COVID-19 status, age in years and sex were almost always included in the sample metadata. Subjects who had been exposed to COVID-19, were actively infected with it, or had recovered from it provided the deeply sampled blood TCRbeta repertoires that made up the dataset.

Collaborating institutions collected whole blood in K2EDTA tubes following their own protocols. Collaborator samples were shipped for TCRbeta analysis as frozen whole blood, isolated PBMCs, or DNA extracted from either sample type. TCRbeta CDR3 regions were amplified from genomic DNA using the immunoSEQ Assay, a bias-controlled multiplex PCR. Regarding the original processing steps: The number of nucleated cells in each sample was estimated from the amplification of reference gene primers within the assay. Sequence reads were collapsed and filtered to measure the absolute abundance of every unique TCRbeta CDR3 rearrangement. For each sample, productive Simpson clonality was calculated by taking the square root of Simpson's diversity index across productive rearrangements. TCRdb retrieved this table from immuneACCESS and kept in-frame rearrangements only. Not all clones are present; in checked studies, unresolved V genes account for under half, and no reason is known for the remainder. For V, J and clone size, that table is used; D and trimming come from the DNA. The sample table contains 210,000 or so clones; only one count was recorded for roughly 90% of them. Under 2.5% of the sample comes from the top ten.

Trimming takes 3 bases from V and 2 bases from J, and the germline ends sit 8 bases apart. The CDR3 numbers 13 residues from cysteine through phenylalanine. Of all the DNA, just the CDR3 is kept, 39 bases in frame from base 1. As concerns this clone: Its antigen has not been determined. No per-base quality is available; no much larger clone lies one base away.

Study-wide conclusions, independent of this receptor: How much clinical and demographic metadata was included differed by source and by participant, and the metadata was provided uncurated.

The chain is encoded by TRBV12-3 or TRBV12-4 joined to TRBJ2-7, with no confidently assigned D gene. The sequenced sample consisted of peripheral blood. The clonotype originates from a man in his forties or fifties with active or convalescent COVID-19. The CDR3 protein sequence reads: CASSLGRAYEQYF. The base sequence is TGTGCCAGCAGTTTGGGCAGAGCCTACGAGCAGTACTTC.